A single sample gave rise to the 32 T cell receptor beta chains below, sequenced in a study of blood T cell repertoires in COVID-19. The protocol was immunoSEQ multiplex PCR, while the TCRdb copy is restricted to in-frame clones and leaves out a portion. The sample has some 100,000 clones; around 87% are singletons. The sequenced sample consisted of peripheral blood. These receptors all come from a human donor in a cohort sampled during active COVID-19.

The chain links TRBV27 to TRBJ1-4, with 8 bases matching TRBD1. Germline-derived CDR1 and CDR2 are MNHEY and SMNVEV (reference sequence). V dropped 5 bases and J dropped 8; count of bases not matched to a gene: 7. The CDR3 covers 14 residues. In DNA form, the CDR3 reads TGTGCCAGCAGTGATACAGGGGGAGGCGAAAAACTGTTTTTT. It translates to CASSDTGGGEKLFF.

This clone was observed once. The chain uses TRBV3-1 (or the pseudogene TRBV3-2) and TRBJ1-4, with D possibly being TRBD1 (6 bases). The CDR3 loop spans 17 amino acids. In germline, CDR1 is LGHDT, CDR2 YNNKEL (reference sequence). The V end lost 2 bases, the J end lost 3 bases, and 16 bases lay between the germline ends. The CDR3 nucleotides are TGTGCCAGCAGCCAATGGTTGCGGGGGCTTCCTAATGAAAAACTGTTTTTT. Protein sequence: CASSQWLRGLPNEKLFF.

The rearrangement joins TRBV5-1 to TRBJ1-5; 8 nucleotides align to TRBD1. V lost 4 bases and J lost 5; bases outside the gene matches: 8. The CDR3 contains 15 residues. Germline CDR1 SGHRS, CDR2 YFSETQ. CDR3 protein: CASSPTGGSDQPQHF. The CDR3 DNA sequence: TGCGCCAGCAGCCCTACAGGGGGGAGCGATCAGCCCCAGCATTTT.

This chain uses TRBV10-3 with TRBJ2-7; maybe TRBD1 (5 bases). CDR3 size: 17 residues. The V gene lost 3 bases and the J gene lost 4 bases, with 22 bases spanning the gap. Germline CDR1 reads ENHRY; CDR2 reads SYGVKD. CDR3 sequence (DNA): TGTGCCATCAGTGAACAAGGGGTGGTTTCTTTGGCGTACGAGCAGTACTTC. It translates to CAISEQGVVSLAYEQYF.

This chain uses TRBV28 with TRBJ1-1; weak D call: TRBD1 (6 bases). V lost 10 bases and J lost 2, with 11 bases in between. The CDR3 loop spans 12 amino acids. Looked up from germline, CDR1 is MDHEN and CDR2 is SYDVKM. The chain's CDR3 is CATRTVNTEAFF. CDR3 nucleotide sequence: TGTGCCACCCGGACAGTAAACACTGAAGCTTTCTTT.

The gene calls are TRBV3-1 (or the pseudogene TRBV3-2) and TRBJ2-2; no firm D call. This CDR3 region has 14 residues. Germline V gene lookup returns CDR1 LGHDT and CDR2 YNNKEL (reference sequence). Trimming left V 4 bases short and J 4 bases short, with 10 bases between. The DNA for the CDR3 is TGTGCCAGCAGCCCACGAGGCTCCACCGGGGAGCTGTTTTTT. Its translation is CASSPRGSTGELFF.

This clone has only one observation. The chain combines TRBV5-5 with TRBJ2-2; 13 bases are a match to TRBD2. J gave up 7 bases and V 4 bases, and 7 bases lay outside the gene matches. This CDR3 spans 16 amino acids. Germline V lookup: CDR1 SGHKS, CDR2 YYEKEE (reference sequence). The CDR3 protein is CASSHGLAGVDGELFF. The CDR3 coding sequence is TGTGCCAGCAGCCACGGACTAGCGGGGGTTGACGGGGAGCTGTTTTTT.

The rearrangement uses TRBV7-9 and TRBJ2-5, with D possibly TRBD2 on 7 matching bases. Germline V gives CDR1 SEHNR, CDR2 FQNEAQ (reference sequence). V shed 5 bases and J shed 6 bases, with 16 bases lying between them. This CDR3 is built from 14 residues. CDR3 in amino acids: CASSPVGGPKTQYF. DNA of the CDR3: TGTGCCAGCAGCCCAGTCGGGGGGCCGAAGACCCAGTACTTC. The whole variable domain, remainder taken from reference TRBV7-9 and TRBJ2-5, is DTGVSQNPRHKITKRGQNVTFRCDPISEHNRLYWYRQTLGQGPEFLTYFQNEAQLEKSRLLSDRFSAERPKGSFSTLEIQRTEQGDSAMYLCASSPVGGPKTQYFGPGTRLLVL.

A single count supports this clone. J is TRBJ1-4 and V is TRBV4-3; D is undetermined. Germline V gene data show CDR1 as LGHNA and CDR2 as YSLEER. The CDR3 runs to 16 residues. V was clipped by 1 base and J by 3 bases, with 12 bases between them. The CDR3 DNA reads TGCGCCAGCAGCCAAGGGGCCCTCGGGGCTAATGAAAAACTGTTTTTT. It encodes CASSQGALGANEKLFF.

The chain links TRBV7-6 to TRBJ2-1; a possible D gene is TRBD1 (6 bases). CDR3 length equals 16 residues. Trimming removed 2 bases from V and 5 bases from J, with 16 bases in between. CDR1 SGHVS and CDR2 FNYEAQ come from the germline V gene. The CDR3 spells CASSLRYRDGHNEQFF. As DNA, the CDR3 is TGTGCCAGCAGCTTAAGGTACAGGGACGGCCACAATGAGCAGTTCTTC. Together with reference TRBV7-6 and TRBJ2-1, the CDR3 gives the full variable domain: GAGVSQSPRYKVTKRGQDVALRCDPISGHVSLYWYRQALGQGPEFLTYFNYEAQQDKSGLPNDRFSAERPEGSISTLTIQRTEQRDSAMYRCASSLRYRDGHNEQFFGPGTRLTVL.

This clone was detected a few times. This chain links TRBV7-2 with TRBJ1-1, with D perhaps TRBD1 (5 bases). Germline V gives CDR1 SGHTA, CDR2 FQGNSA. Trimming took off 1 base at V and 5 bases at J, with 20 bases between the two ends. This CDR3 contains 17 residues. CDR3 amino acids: CASSLEAIVQGRTEAFF. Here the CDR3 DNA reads TGTGCCAGCAGCTTAGAAGCGATAGTTCAGGGAAGGACTGAAGCTTTCTTT.

CDR3 nucleotide sequence: TGTGCCAGCACTCAACTAGCGGGGGGAGGAAACACCGGGGAGCTGTTTTTT. Translation gives CASTQLAGGGNTGELFF. The rearrangement links TRBV27 to TRBJ2-2; the match to TRBD2 covers 12 bases. The V gene end was trimmed by 7 bases and the J gene end by 2 bases; junction bases not matched to a gene: 8. Per germline, CDR1 MNHEY and CDR2 SMNVEV (reference sequence). The CDR3 consists of 17 residues.

CDR3 sequence: CASSQADIQETQYF. In nucleotides, the CDR3 is TGTGCCAGCAGCCAAGCGGACATCCAAGAGACCCAGTACTTC. The V and J genes are TRBV3-1 (or the pseudogene TRBV3-2) and TRBJ2-5; the D gene is possibly TRBD1 (5 bases). Trimming removed 1 base at V and 1 base at J, with 7 bases between. The CDR3 spans 14 residues. Germline V gene sequence: CDR1 LGHDT, CDR2 YNNKEL (reference sequence).

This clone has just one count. CDR3 DNA: TGTGCCAGCAGTTACTCGTCGGTCGTAGCTTTCAACACCGGGGAGCTGTTTTTT. This codes for CASSYSSVVAFNTGELFF. This chain connects TRBV6-2 or TRBV6-3 to TRBJ2-2, with D unclear. Deletions cut 0 bases from V and 2 bases from J, with 16 bases between. The CDR3 loop spans 18 amino acids. CDR1 and CDR2 from the germline V gene are MNHEY and SVGEGT.

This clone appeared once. CDR3 DNA sequence: TGTGCCAGCAGGGCCGGGACAGGGGCCTACAATGAGCAGTTCTTC. This sequence encodes CASRAGTGAYNEQFF. The chain is built from TRBV5-6 and TRBJ2-1; 10 nucleotides align to TRBD1. The CDR3 extends over 15 amino acids. The junction had 4 bases not matched to a gene; V was cut back by 5 bases and J by 2 bases. Germline V gene sequence: CDR1 SGHDT, CDR2 YYEEEE.

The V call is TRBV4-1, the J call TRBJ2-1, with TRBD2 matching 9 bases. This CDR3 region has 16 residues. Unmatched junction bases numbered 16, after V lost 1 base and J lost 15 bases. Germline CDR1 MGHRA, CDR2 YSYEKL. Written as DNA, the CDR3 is TGCGCCAGCAGCCAAGGGCGGGGGGGATTCGATGGATTGTGGTTCTTC. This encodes CASSQGRGGFDGLWFF.

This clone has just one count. The CDR3 loop is CASSLSRGKNTEAFF. In DNA, the CDR3 is TGTGCCAGCAGCTTATCACGCGGGAAGAACACTGAAGCTTTCTTT. This sequence joins TRBV7-6 and TRBJ1-1; no clear D. Germline V gene lookup returns CDR1 SGHVS and CDR2 FNYEAQ. V dropped 2 bases and J dropped 1 base, with 11 bases sitting between them. This CDR3 contains 15 residues.

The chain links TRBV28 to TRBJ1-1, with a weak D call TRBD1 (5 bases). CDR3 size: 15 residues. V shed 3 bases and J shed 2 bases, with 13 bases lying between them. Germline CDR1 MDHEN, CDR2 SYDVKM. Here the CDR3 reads CASSLGLGGNTEAFF. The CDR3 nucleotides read TGTGCCAGCAGTTTGGGTTTGGGGGGTAACACTGAAGCTTTCTTT.

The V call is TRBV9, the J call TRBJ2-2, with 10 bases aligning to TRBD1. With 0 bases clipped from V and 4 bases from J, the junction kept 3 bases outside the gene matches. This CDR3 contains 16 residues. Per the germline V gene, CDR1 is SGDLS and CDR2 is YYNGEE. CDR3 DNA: TGTGCCAGCAGCGTAGATGGGACAGGGGTCACCGGGGAGCTGTTTTTT. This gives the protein CASSVDGTGVTGELFF.

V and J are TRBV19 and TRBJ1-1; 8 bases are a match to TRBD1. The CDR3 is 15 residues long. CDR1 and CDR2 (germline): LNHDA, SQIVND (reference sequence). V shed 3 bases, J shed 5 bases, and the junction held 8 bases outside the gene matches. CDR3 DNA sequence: TGTGCCAGTAGTATTTCGACAGGGGTAGGGACTGAAGCTTTCTTT. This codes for CASSISTGVGTEAFF.

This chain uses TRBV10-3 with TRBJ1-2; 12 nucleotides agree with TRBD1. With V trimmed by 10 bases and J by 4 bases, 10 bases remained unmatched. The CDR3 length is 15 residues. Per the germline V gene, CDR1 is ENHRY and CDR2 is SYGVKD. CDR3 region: CATTSGTGGFYGYTF. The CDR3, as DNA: TGTGCCACAACTTCCGGGACAGGGGGCTTCTATGGCTACACCTTC.

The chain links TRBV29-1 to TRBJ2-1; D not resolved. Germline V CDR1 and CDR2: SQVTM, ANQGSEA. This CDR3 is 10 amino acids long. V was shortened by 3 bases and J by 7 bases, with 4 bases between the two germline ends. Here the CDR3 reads CSVDENEQFF. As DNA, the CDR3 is TGCAGCGTTGACGAGAATGAGCAGTTCTTC.

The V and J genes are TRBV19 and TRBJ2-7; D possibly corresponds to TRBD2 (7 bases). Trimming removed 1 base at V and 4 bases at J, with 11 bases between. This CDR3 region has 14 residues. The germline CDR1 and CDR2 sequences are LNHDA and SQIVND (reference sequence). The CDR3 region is CASSIGGGAYEQYF. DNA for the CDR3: TGTGCCAGTAGTATAGGTGGGGGGGCTTACGAGCAGTACTTC.

In nucleotides, the CDR3 is TGTGCCACAGGGGGCGAGGGGTCTTCTGGCTACACCTTC. Residues: CATGGEGSSGYTF. The V call is TRBV3-1 (or the pseudogene TRBV3-2), the J call TRBJ1-2; 8 bases fit TRBD1. Germline-derived CDR1 and CDR2 are LGHDT and YNNKEL (reference sequence). The V and J ends lost 10 bases and 7 bases, in that order; junction bases with no gene match: 11. This CDR3 has 13 residues.

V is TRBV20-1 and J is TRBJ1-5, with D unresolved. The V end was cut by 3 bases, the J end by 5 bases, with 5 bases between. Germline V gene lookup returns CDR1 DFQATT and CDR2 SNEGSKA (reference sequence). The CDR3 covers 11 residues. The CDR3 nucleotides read TGCAGTGCTAGGAGGGATCAGCCCCAGCATTTT. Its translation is CSARRDQPQHF.

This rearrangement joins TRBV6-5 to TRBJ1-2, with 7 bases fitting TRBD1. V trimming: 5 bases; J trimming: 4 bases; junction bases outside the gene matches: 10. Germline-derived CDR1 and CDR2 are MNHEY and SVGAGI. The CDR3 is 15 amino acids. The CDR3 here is CASSPGQETVYGYTF. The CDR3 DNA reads TGTGCCAGCAGTCCTGGACAGGAGACCGTCTATGGCTACACCTTC.

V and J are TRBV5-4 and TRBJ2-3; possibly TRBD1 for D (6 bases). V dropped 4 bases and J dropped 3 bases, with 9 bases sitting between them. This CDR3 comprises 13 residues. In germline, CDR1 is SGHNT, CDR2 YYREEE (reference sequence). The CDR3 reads CASSTQGTDTQYF. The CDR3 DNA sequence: TGTGCCAGCAGCACACAGGGTACAGATACGCAGTATTTT.

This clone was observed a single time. As DNA, the CDR3 is TGTGCCAGCAGCCAAGATGGTCTAGTCCTAGATACGCAGTATTTT. It is translated as CASSQDGLVLDTQYF. This chain links TRBV4-2 with TRBJ2-3; unclear D gene. This CDR3 is built from 15 residues. Germline values: CDR1 LGHNA, CDR2 YNFKEQ. Trimming left V 0 bases short and J 5 bases short, with 12 bases between.

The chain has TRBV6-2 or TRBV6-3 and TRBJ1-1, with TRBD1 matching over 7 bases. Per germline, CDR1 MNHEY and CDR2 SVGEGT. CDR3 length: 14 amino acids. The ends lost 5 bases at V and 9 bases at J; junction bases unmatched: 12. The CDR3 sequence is CASSGDSEAFQAFF. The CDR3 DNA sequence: TGTGCCAGCAGTGGGGACAGTGAAGCCTTCCAAGCTTTCTTT.

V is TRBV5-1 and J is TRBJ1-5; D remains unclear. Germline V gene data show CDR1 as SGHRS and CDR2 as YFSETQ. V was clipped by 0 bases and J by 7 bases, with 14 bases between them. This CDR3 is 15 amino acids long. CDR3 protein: CASSLGEGVGQPQHF. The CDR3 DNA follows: TGCGCCAGCAGCTTGGGGGAGGGTGTTGGACAGCCCCAGCATTTT.

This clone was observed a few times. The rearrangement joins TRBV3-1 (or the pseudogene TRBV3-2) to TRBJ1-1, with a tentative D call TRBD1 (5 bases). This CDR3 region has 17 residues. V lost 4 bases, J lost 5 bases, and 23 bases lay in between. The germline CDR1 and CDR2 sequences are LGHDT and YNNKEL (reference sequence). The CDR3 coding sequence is TGTGCCAGCAGCCCGCGGGGGAGGGCGTTGGTTCGGACTGAAGCTTTCTTT. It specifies CASSPRGRALVRTEAFF.

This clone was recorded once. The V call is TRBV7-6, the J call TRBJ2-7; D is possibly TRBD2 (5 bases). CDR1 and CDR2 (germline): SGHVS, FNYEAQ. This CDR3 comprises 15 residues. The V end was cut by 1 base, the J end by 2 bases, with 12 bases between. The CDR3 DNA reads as TGTGCCAGCAGCTTAGGGGGAGTAGGAACCTACGAGCAGTACTTC. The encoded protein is CASSLGGVGTYEQYF.